The 5 T cell receptor beta chains below come from one sample, sequenced in a study of OX40 agonist ivuxolimab in advanced cancers. This table comes from immunoSEQ multiplex PCR, and its TCRdb copy is limited to in-frame clones, with some not included. The sample shows about 71,000 clones, 94% of them seen only once. The specimen comprised CD4+ or CD8+ T cells sorted from blood, sampled in a trial of the OX40 agonist ivuxolimab. The receptors stem from an adult with an advanced solid tumor such as melanoma, head and neck, liver or kidney cancer.

In this sample, this clone turned up a few times. The chain recombines TRBV28 with TRBJ1-5, with D tentatively TRBD1 (5 bases). V shed 6 bases and J shed 5 bases, with 11 bases lying between them. The V gene's germline CDR1 is MDHEN and CDR2 SYDVKM. This CDR3 region has 13 residues. The CDR3 DNA follows: TGTGCCAGCAGGGGGGACGGGCATCAGCCCCAGCATTTT. Translated: CASRGDGHQPQHF.

This chain uses TRBV7-9 with TRBJ2-1, with D tentatively TRBD2 (6 bases). Germline V gene data show CDR1 as SEHNR and CDR2 as FQNEAQ (reference sequence). CDR3 size: 12 residues. V lost 5 bases and J lost 9, with 11 bases in between. CDR3 region: CASSPGLGEQFF. Here the CDR3 DNA reads TGTGCCAGCAGCCCGGGACTGGGTGAGCAGTTCTTC.

The V and J genes are TRBV6-1 and TRBJ2-2; unclear D gene. The CDR3 sequence is 15 residues long. Looked up from germline, CDR1 is MNHNS and CDR2 is SASEGT. V lost 4 bases, J lost 5 bases, and 14 bases lay in between. The CDR3: CASSVPSFGTGELFF. The DNA of the CDR3 is TGTGCCAGCAGTGTTCCCAGCTTCGGTACCGGGGAGCTGTTTTTT.

This rearrangement joins TRBV9 to TRBJ2-7; 7 positions agree with TRBD1. This CDR3 comprises 12 residues. Per germline, CDR1 SGDLS and CDR2 YYNGEE. Trimming at V came to 3 bases and at J to 6 bases, leaving 3 bases not matched to a gene. CDR3 coding DNA: TGTGCCAGCAGCGCCACAGGGGCCGAGCAGTACTTC. Translating gives CASSATGAEQYF.

The gene calls are TRBV21-1 and TRBJ2-7; the table names TRBD2, a call not compared with the DNA. TRBV21-1 is classified as a pseudogene. The CDR3 totals 15 residues. CDR3 loop: CASSKGREPNYEQYF. DNA for the CDR3: TGTGCCAGCAGCAAGGGTAGGGAGCCAAACTACGAGCAGTACTTC.